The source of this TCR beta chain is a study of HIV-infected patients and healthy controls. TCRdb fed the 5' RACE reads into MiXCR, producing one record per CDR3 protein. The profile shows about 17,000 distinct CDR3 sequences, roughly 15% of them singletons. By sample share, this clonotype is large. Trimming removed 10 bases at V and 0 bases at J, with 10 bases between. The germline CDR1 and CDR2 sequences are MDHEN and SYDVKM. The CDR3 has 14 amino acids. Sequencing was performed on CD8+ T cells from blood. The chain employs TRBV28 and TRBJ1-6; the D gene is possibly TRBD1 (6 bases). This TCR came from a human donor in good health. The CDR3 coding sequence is TGTGCCACAGGGGAGAGCTCCTATAATTCACCCCTCCACTTT. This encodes CATGESSYNSPLHF.